Below, 11 T cell receptor beta chains from the same sample are listed, as sequenced in a study of cytomegalovirus exposure and HLA in healthy donors. With 60 Vbeta and 13 Jbeta primers, the PCR was carried out. The assay was immunoSEQ multiplex PCR, and TCRdb's table has in-frame clones only and misses some. The sample consists of 90,000 to 110,000 clones, roughly 79% of them appearing once. Sequences were obtained from PBMCs. These receptors came from a male donor in good health and CMV-seronegative.

The V gene is TRBV4-3, the J gene TRBJ1-1; D not resolved. The CDR3 length is 13 residues. Trimming removed 0 bases from V and 9 bases from J, with 11 bases in between. Germline V lookup: CDR1 LGHNA, CDR2 YSLEER. CDR3 coding DNA: TGCGCCAGCAGCCAAGATGAGGGCAGACAAGCTTTCTTT. This translates into CASSQDEGRQAFF.

V usage is TRBV10-2 and J usage is TRBJ2-7, with D maybe TRBD2 (6 bases). Trimming took off 5 bases at V and 1 base at J, with 18 bases between the two ends. The CDR3 is made up of 16 amino acids. Looked up from germline, CDR1 is WSHSY and CDR2 is SAAADI. The CDR3 protein is CASSPPEGLPSYEQYF. CDR3 bases: TGCGCCAGCAGTCCCCCGGAGGGACTCCCTTCCTACGAGCAGTACTTC.

The sample holds one count of this clone. The V gene is TRBV2, the J gene TRBJ1-5; a weak D match, TRBD1 (5 bases). CDR1 is SNHLY and CDR2 is FYNNEI in the germline V gene. CDR3 size: 14 residues. The V end lost 8 bases, the J end lost 7 bases, and 18 bases lay between the germline ends. The CDR3: CASQTRQGKQPQHF. CDR3 nucleotides: TGTGCCAGCCAGACCAGGCAGGGAAAACAGCCCCAGCATTTT.

This clone was detected only once. This chain joins TRBV28 and TRBJ1-5, with D perhaps matching TRBD1 (6 bases). This CDR3 contains 15 residues. V lost 2 bases, J lost 7 bases, and 15 bases lay in between. Per the germline V gene, CDR1 is MDHEN and CDR2 is SYDVKM. For the CDR3, the DNA is TGTGCCAGCAGTTTAGGCAGGGGTAGGAGACAGCCCCAGCATTTT. This translates into CASSLGRGRRQPQHF.

The genes are TRBV30 and TRBJ1-5, with 8 bases matching TRBD1. Germline assignment: CDR1 GTSNPN and CDR2 SVGIG (reference sequence). The J segment lost 6 bases and the V segment lost 4 bases, leaving 8 bases of the junction unmatched. This CDR3 spans 14 amino acids. CDR3 DNA: TGTGCCTGGACCCGCAGGGGGCATGTTCAGCCCCAGCATTTT. This codes for CAWTRRGHVQPQHF.

J is TRBJ2-4 and V is TRBV5-4, with D possibly TRBD2 on 5 matching bases. The CDR3 is 13 amino acids. The germline V gene encodes CDR1 SGHNT and CDR2 YYREEE (reference sequence). Trimming cost V 3 bases and J 5 bases, with 9 bases left between them. This chain's CDR3 is CASSSRDQNIQYF. CDR3 in DNA: TGTGCCAGCAGCTCCCGGGATCAAAACATTCAGTACTTC.

The chain employs TRBV7-9 and TRBJ2-2, with TRBD2 matching over 11 bases. Per the germline V gene, CDR1 is SEHNR and CDR2 is FQNEAQ (reference sequence). The CDR3 consists of 18 residues. V shed 5 bases and J 0 bases; nucleotides not matched to a gene: 8. This chain's CDR3 is CASSPPGTSGPNTGELFF. The CDR3 coding sequence is TGTGCCAGCAGCCCGCCCGGGACTAGCGGCCCGAACACCGGGGAGCTGTTTTTT.

This sequence joins TRBV19 and TRBJ2-7, with TRBD1 matching over 10 bases. The CDR3 is 16 residues long. The junction had 4 bases not matched to a gene; V was cut back by 1 base and J by 1 base. From germline, CDR1 is LNHDA and CDR2 SQIVND (reference sequence). The CDR3: CASSIVAGQGSYEQYF. CDR3 nucleotides: TGTGCCAGTAGTATAGTCGCGGGACAGGGGTCCTACGAGCAGTACTTC.

V usage is TRBV10-3 and J usage is TRBJ2-2; a possible D gene is TRBD2 (6 bases). The CDR3 length is 17 residues. Per germline, CDR1 ENHRY and CDR2 SYGVKD. Trimming pared 6 bases from V and 1 base from J, leaving 18 bases between. This CDR3 reads CAISRPRLSGNTGELFF. The CDR3 bases are TGTGCCATCAGCCGACCCCGACTTAGCGGGAACACCGGGGAGCTGTTTTTT.

The V and J genes are TRBV27 and TRBJ1-3, with 8 bases identical to TRBD1. Germline V lookup: CDR1 MNHEY, CDR2 SMNVEV (reference sequence). After removal of 5 bases from V and 3 bases from J, the junction contained 9 bases not matched to a gene. The CDR3 spans 16 residues. CDR3 in amino acids: CASSPIPTGVGNTIYF. Written as DNA, the CDR3 is TGTGCCAGCAGTCCTATCCCGACAGGGGTTGGAAACACCATATATTTT.

This chain joins TRBV5-4 and TRBJ2-3; tentatively, D is TRBD2 (6 bases). From germline, CDR1 is SGHNT and CDR2 YYREEE (reference sequence). V lost 1 base and J 4 bases, leaving 13 bases between the germline ends. This CDR3 is built from 15 residues. The CDR3 bases are TGTGCCAGCAGCTTGAGGTCGGGACTCGCAGATACGCAGTATTTT. Amino acid sequence: CASSLRSGLADTQYF.